Listed below are T cell receptor beta chains from one sample, sequenced in a study of graft-versus-host responses after intestinal transplantation. Clones were sequenced by immunoSEQ multiplex PCR, and TCRdb holds only the in-frame ones, with some missing. In the table there are approximately 1,000 clones, 85% to 95% of which are singletons. The material sequenced was PBMCs, taken 9 days after transplant. The receptor set was obtained from a human patient who received an intestinal transplant, so some T cells may come from the graft donor. Each CDR3 is given with its conserved first and last residue. A D gene is named only where the DNA matches it firmly. Rows may omit the clone size; those that give it use once, few, many or a size class.

d_call clone_size j_call v_call cdr3_aa cdr3_nt
. . TRBJ2-1 TRBV5-4 CASSSVEETYNEQFF TGTGCCAGCAGCTCCGTCGAGGAGACCTACAATGAGCAGTTCTTC
TRBD2 . TRBJ2-1 TRBV5-4 CASSPGLAVYNEQFF TGTGCCAGCAGTCCGGGACTAGCGGTATACAATGAGCAGTTCTTC
TRBD1 . TRBJ1-5 TRBV16 CASNQGDNQPQHF TGTGCCAGCAACCAGGGGGACAATCAGCCCCAGCATTTT
. . TRBJ1-5 TRBV4-2 CASSQEEGGNQPQHF TGTGCCAGCAGCCAAGAGGAGGGGGGCAATCAGCCCCAGCATTTT
TRBD2 . TRBJ2-5 TRBV7-6 CASSPNLRENQETQYF TGTGCCAGCAGCCCTAATTTGCGGGAGAACCAAGAGACCCAGTACTTC
. . TRBJ2-7 TRBV5-3 CARSPAQASYEQYF TGTGCCAGAAGCCCTGCCCAGGCGTCTTACGAGCAGTACTTC
. few TRBJ1-5 TRBV27 CASSLAGSYQPQHF TGTGCCAGCAGTTTAGCGGGGTCCTATCAGCCCCAGCATTTT
. . TRBJ2-7 TRBV7-6 CASSLVSRYEQYF TGTGCCAGCAGCTTAGTGTCGAGGTACGAGCAGTACTTC
. . TRBJ2-2 TRBV7-9 CASSLRRGSTGELFF TGTGCCAGCAGCTTACGGCGGGGAAGCACCGGGGAGCTGTTTTTT
. . TRBJ2-2 TRBV7-9 CASSFSRLRRNTGELFF TGTGCCAGCAGCTTCTCCCGCCTTCGACGGAACACCGGGGAGCTGTTTTTT
. . TRBJ2-5 TRBV6-6 CASSNRRAGRETQYF TGTGCCAGCAGTAACAGACGGGCGGGGAGAGAGACCCAGTACTTC
. . TRBJ1-1 TRBV27 CASSFGGDTEAFF TGTGCCAGCAGTTTTGGGGGGGACACTGAAGCTTTCTTT
. . TRBJ2-3 TRBV4-2 CASSQRGSPTDTQYF TGTGCCAGCAGCCAACGGGGTTCCCCCACAGATACGCAGTATTTT